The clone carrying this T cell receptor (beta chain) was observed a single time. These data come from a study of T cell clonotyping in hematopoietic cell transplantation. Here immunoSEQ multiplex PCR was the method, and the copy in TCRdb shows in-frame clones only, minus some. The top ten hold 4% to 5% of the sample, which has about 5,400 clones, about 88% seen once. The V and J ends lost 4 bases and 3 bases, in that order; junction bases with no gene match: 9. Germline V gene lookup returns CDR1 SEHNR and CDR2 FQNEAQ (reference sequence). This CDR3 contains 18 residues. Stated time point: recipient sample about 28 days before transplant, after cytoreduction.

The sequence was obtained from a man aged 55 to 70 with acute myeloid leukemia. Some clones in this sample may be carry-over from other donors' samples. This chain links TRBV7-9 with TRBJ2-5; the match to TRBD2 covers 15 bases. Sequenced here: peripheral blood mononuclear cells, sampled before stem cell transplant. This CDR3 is CASSSPGLAGGSKETQYF. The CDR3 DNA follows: TGTGCCAGCAGCTCACCGGGACTAGCGGGAGGTTCGAAAGAGACCCAGTACTTC.